Listed below are T cell receptor beta chains from one sample, sequenced in a study of T cells after somatic rescue of genetic block. Using immunoSEQ multiplex PCR, the repertoire was profiled, and TCRdb retains in-frame clones only, with some absent. The table lists approximately 110,000 clones, about 90% of them singletons. Sequencing was carried out using peripheral blood mononuclear cells (PBMCs). The receptors derive from a woman aged 18-29 years. Each CDR3 is given with its conserved first and last residue. D genes are given only for firm matches. Part of the rows lack a size; the others show once, few, many or a class for expanded clones.

clone size: NA; D gene: NA; V gene: TRBV4-1; J gene: TRBJ2-7; CDR3 length: 15; CDR3 protein: CASSPTRRQDYEQYF; CDR3 DNA: TGCGCCAGCAGCCCGACGCGACGCCAGGATTACGAGCAGTACTTC
clone size: NA; D gene: TRBD1; V gene: TRBV19; J gene: TRBJ1-2; CDR3 length: 15; CDR3 protein: CASSPGQGFHYGYTF; CDR3 DNA: TGTGCCAGTAGTCCTGGACAGGGCTTTCACTATGGCTACACCTTC
clone size: NA; D gene: NA; V gene: TRBV9; J gene: TRBJ1-2; CDR3 length: 14; CDR3 protein: CASSVAVARDGYTF; CDR3 DNA: TGTGCCAGCAGCGTAGCGGTTGCAAGGGACGGCTACACCTTC
clone size: NA; D gene: TRBD1; V gene: TRBV2; J gene: TRBJ2-5; CDR3 length: 15; CDR3 protein: CASSEAVAGGKTQYF; CDR3 DNA: TGTGCCAGCAGTGAAGCAGTGGCAGGGGGAAAGACCCAGTACTTC
clone size: NA; D gene: NA; V gene: TRBV18; J gene: TRBJ1-1; CDR3 length: 15; CDR3 protein: CASSPRMALSTEAFF; CDR3 DNA: TGTGCCAGCTCACCACGGATGGCCTTGAGCACTGAAGCTTTCTTT
clone size: NA; D gene: TRBD1; V gene: TRBV15; J gene: TRBJ1-2; CDR3 length: 16; CDR3 protein: CATSRENKDRNYGYTF; CDR3 DNA: TGTGCCACCAGCAGAGAGAACAAGGACAGGAACTATGGCTACACCTTC
clone size: NA; D gene: NA; V gene: TRBV7-2; J gene: TRBJ1-5; CDR3 length: 14; CDR3 protein: CASSLGVVGQPQHF; CDR3 DNA: TGTGCCAGCAGCCTGGGGGTCGTTGGTCAGCCCCAGCATTTT
clone size: NA; D gene: NA; V gene: TRBV13; J gene: TRBJ1-4; CDR3 length: 13; CDR3 protein: CASSLGTTEKLFF; CDR3 DNA: TGTGCCAGCAGCCTCGGGACGACTGAAAAACTGTTTTTT
clone size: NA; D gene: NA; V gene: TRBV29-1; J gene: TRBJ1-4; CDR3 length: 15; CDR3 protein: CSVVVGGSTNEKLFF; CDR3 DNA: TGCAGCGTTGTGGTGGGGGGATCGACTAATGAAAAACTGTTTTTT
clone size: NA; D gene: NA; V gene: TRBV11-1; J gene: TRBJ1-1; CDR3 length: 15; CDR3 protein: CASSLGGRKVSEAFF; CDR3 DNA: TGTGCCAGCAGCTTAGGGGGCAGGAAAGTCTCTGAAGCTTTCTTT
clone size: NA; D gene: NA; V gene: TRBV18; J gene: TRBJ2-3; CDR3 length: 13; CDR3 protein: CASSPDQQNTQYF; CDR3 DNA: TGTGCCAGCTCACCCGACCAACAGAATACGCAGTATTTT
clone size: once; D gene: TRBD2; V gene: TRBV7-2; J gene: TRBJ2-1; CDR3 length: 16; CDR3 protein: CASNPGLAGGPNEQFF; CDR3 DNA: TGTGCCAGCAACCCGGGACTAGCGGGGGGGCCCAATGAGCAGTTCTTC
clone size: NA; D gene: TRBD2; V gene: TRBV28; J gene: TRBJ2-5; CDR3 length: 16; CDR3 protein: CASSFRRGETGETQYF; CDR3 DNA: TGTGCCAGCAGTTTCAGGCGGGGGGAAACGGGAGAGACCCAGTACTTC
clone size: NA; D gene: NA; V gene: TRBV10-3; J gene: TRBJ1-4; CDR3 length: 13; CDR3 protein: CAISTRQEEKLFF; CDR3 DNA: TGTGCCATCAGCACAAGACAAGAAGAAAAACTGTTTTTT
clone size: NA; D gene: NA; V gene: TRBV4-3; J gene: TRBJ2-7; CDR3 length: 14; CDR3 protein: CASSQAQGGDEQYF; CDR3 DNA: TGCGCCAGCAGCCAAGCTCAAGGGGGGGACGAGCAGTACTTC
clone size: NA; D gene: TRBD2; V gene: TRBV9; J gene: TRBJ2-3; CDR3 length: 16; CDR3 protein: CASSGPTSGVRDTQYF; CDR3 DNA: TGTGCCAGCAGCGGACCAACTAGCGGGGTCCGGGATACGCAGTATTTT
clone size: NA; D gene: TRBD1; V gene: TRBV25-1; J gene: TRBJ1-6; CDR3 length: 16; CDR3 protein: CASSESLGQGISPLHF; CDR3 DNA: TGTGCCAGCAGTGAATCTTTGGGACAGGGGATTTCACCCCTCCACTTT